Reported below is one T cell receptor (beta chain). Without exception, sorted populations had purity beyond 98%. The sample belongs to a study of beta chain features in type 1 diabetes. Overall study: Similarity in age, gender and cell yields was seen between patients and healthy donors.

Investigators reverse transcribed all isolated RNA, so they sequenced expressed TCRB transcripts. The protocol was immunoSEQ multiplex PCR, while the TCRdb copy is restricted to in-frame clones and leaves out a portion. The table includes around 160,000 clones, under 60% detected once. The CDR3 length is 13 residues. CDR1 and CDR2 from the germline V gene are SQVTM and ANQGSEA. The ends lost 7 bases at V and 1 base at J; junction bases unmatched: 6. The chain carries TRBV29-1 and TRBJ1-1; 7 nucleotides align to TRBD1. The sequence derives from a man aged 18 to 29 in good health. Sequencing used Tregs from blood. Here the CDR3 DNA reads TGCAGCGGAGAACGACAGGGGAACACTGAAGCTTTCTTT. Amino acids: CSGERQGNTEAFF.